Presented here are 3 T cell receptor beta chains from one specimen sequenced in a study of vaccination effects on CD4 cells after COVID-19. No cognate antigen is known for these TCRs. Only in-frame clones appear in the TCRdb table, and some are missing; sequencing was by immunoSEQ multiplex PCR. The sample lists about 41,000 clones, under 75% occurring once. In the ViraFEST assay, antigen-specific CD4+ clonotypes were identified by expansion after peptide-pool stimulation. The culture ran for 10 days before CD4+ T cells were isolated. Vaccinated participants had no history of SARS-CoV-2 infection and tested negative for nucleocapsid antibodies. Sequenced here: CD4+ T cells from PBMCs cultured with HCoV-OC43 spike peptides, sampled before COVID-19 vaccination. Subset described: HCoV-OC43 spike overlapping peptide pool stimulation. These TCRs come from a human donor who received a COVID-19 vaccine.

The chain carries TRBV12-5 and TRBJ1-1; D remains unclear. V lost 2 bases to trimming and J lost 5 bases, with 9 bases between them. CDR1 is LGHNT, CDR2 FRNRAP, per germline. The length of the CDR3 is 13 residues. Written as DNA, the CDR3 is TGTGCTAGTGGTTTGAGGGTTAAAACTGAAGCTTTCTTT. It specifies CASGLRVKTEAFF.

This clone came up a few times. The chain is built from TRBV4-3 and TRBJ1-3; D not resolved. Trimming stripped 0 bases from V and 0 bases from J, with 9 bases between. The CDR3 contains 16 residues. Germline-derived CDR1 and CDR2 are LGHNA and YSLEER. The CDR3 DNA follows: TGCGCCAGCAGCCAAGATCGAACTTTCTCTGGAAACACCATATATTTT. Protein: CASSQDRTFSGNTIYF.

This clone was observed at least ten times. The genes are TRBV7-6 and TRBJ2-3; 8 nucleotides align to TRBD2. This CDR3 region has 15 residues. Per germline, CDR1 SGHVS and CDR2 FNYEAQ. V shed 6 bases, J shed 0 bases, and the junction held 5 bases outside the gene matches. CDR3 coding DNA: TGTGCCAGCAGTCAAGCGGGGGCTAGCACAGATACGCAGTATTTT. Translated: CASSQAGASTDTQYF.